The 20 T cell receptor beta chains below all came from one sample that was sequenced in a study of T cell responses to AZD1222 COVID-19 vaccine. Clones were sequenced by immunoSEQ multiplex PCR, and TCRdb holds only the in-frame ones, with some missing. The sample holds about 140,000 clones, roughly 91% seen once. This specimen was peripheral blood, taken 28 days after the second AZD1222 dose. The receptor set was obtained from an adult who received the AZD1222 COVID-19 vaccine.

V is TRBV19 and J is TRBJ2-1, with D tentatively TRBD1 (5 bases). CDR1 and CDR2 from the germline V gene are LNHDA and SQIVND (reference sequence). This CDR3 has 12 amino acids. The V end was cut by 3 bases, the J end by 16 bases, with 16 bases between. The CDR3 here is CASSIGQGTKFF. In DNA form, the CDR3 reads TGTGCCAGTAGTATTGGGCAGGGCACCAAATTCTTC.

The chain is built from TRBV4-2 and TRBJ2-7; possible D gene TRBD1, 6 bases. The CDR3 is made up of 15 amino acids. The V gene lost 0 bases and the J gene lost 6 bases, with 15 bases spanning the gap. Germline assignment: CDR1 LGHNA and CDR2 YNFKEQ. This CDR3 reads CASSQDGAGDREQYF. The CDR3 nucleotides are TGTGCCAGCAGCCAAGATGGGGCAGGGGACCGCGAGCAGTACTTC.

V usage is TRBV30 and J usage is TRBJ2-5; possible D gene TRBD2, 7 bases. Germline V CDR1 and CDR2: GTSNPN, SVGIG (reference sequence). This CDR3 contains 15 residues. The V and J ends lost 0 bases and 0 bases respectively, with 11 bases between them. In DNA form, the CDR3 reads TGTGCCTGGAGTGTGCGGGGGCTGAACCAAGAGACCCAGTACTTC. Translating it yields CAWSVRGLNQETQYF.

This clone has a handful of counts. The CDR3 nucleotides read TGTGCCATCAGTGCTGTCAGGCCTTCGCAAGCCGCCGCTTTCTTT. Its translation is CAISAVRPSQAAAFF. V usage is TRBV10-3 and J usage is TRBJ1-1, with D unresolved. Germline lookup yields CDR1 ENHRY and CDR2 SYGVKD. The V gene lost 4 bases and the J gene lost 11 bases, with 23 bases spanning the gap. This CDR3 has 15 amino acids.

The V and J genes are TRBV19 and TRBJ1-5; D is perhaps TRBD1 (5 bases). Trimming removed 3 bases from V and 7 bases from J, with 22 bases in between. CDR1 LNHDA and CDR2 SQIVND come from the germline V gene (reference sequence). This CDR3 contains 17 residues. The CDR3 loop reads CASSIRSSGRAGQPQHF. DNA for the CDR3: TGTGCCAGTAGTATTCGGTCGTCGGGCAGGGCGGGGCAGCCCCAGCATTTT.

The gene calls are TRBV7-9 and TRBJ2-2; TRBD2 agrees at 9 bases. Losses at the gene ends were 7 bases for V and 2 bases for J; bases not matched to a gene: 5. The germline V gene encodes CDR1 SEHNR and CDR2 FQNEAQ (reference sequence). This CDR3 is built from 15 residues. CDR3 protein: CASNLREGNTGELFF. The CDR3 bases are TGTGCCAGCAACCTGCGGGAGGGTAACACCGGGGAGCTGTTTTTT.

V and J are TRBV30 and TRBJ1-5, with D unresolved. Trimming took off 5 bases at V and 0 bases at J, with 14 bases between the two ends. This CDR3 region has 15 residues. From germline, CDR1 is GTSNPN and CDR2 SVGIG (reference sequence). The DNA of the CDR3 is TGTGCCTGGTCAAGACAAGGGATTAGCAATCAGCCCCAGCATTTT. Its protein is CAWSRQGISNQPQHF.

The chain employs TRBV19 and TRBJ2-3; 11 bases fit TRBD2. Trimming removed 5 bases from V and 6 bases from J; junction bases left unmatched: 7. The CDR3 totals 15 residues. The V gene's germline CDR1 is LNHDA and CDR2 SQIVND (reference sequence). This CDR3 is CASSGVAGGQDTQYF. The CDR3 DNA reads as TGTGCCAGTAGTGGGGTAGCGGGGGGGCAGGATACGCAGTATTTT.

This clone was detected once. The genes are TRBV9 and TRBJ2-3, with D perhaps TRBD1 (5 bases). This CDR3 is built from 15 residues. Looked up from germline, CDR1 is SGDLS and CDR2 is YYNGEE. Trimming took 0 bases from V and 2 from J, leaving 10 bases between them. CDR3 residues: CASSVEGQSTDTQYF. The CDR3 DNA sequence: TGTGCCAGCAGCGTAGAGGGGCAGTCCACAGATACGCAGTATTTT.

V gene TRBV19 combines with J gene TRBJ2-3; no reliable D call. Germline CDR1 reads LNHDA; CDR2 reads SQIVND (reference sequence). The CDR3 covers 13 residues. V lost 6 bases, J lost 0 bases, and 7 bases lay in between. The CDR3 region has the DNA TGTGCCAGTAGCGGGCAAAGCACAGATACGCAGTATTTT. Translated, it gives CASSGQSTDTQYF.

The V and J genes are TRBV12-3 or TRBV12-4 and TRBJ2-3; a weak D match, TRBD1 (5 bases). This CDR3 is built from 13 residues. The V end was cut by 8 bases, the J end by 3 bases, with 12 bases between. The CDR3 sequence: CASVFPGTDTQYF. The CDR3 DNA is TGTGCCAGCGTTTTCCCAGGGACAGATACGCAGTATTTT.

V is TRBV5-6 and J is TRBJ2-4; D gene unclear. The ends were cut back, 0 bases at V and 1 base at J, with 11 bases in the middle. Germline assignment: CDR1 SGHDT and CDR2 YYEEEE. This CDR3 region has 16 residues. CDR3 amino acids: CASSLAVLGAKNIQYF. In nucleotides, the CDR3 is TGTGCCAGCAGCTTGGCTGTACTCGGGGCCAAAAACATTCAGTACTTC.

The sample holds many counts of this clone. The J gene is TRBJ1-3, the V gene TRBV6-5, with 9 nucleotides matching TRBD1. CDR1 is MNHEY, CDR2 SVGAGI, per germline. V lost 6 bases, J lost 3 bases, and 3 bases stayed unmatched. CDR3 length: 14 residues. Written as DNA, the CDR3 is TGTGCCAGCAGACAGGGGGCGCTTGGAAACACCATATATTTT. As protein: CASRQGALGNTIYF.

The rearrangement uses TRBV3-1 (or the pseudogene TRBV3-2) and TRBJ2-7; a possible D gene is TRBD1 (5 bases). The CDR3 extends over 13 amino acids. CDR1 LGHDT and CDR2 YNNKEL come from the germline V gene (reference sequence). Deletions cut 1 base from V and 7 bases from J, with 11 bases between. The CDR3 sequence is CASSQGQLLEQYF. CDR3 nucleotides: TGTGCCAGCAGCCAAGGACAGCTTTTGGAGCAGTACTTC.

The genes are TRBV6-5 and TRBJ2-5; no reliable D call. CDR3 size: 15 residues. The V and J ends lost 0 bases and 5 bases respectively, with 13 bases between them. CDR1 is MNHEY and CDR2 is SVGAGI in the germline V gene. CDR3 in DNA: TGTGCCAGCAGTTACTCGGGTCTCTCCCGGGAGACCCAGTACTTC. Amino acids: CASSYSGLSRETQYF.

The CDR3: CASFQGGDEKLFF. As DNA, the CDR3 is TGTGCCAGCTTTCAGGGGGGAGATGAAAAACTGTTTTTT. The rearrangement links TRBV18 to TRBJ1-4; TRBD1 matches 7 bases. CDR3 length equals 13 residues. V shed 7 bases, J shed 6 bases, and the junction held 5 bases outside the gene matches. In germline, CDR1 is KGHSH, CDR2 LQKENI.

CDR3 DNA sequence: TGTGCCAGCAGGAGACAGGGGGTCCCTAATGAAAAACTGTTTTTT. Protein: CASRRQGVPNEKLFF. The chain links TRBV5-6 to TRBJ1-4, with TRBD1 matching 9 bases. Germline V lookup: CDR1 SGHDT, CDR2 YYEEEE. The CDR3 has 15 amino acids. The trim removed 5 bases at V and 3 bases at J, leaving 5 bases unmatched.

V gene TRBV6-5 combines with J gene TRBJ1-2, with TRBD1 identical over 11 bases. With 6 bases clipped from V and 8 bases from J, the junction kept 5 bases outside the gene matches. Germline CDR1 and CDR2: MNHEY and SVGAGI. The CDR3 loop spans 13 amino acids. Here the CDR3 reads CASRPGTGGGYTF. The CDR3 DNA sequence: TGTGCCAGCAGACCCGGGACAGGGGGAGGCTACACCTTC.

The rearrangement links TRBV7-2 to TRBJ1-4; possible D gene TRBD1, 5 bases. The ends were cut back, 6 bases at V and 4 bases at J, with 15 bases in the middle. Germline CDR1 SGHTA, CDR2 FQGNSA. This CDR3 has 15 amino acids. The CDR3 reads CASSREGFGNEKLFF. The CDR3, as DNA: TGTGCCAGCAGTCGAGAGGGGTTTGGTAATGAAAAACTGTTTTTT.

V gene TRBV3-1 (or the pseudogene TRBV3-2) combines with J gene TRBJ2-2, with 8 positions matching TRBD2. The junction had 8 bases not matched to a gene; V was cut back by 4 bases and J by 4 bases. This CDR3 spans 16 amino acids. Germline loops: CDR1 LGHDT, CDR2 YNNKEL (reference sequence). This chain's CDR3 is CASSRTTGTSTGELFF. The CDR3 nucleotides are TGTGCCAGCAGCCGCACCACCGGGACTAGCACCGGGGAGCTGTTTTTT.